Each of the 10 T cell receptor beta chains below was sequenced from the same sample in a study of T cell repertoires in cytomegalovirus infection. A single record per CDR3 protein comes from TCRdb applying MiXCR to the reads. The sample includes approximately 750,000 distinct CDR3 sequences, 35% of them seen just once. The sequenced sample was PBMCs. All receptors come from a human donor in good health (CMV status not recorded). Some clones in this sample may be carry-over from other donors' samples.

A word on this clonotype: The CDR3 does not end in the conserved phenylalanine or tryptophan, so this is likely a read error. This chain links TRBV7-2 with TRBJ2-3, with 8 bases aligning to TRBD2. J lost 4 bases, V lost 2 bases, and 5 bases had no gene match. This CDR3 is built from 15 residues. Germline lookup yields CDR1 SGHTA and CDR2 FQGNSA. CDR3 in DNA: TGTGCCAGCAGCTTAATCGGGGGGGGAGCAGATACGCAGTATTGT. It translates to CASSLIGGGADTQYC.

The CDR3 DNA reads TGTGCCAGCAGTGAACTAGCGGGAGATTTTTACGAGCAGTACTTC. It translates to CASSELAGDFYEQYF. The V and J genes are TRBV6-1 and TRBJ2-7, with 10 bases fitting TRBD2. This CDR3 has 15 amino acids. The germline V gene encodes CDR1 MNHNS and CDR2 SASEGT. V was clipped by 2 bases and J by 4 bases; unmatched bases: 5.

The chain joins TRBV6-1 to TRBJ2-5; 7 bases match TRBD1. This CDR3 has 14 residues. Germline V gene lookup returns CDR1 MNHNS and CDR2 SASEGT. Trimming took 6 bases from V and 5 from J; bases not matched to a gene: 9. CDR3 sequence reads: CASRPDRVGETQYF. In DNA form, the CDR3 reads TGTGCCAGCAGACCCGACAGGGTGGGGGAGACCCAGTACTTC.

CDR3 amino acids: CASSSPQGARASGYEQYF. The CDR3 DNA reads TGTGCCAGCAGTTCCCCCCAGGGGGCGAGGGCTAGCGGCTACGAGCAGTACTTC. This chain connects TRBV12-3 or TRBV12-4 to TRBJ2-7, with D perhaps matching TRBD1 (8 bases). V shed 4 bases and J shed 3 bases, with 25 bases lying between them. The CDR3 contains 18 residues.

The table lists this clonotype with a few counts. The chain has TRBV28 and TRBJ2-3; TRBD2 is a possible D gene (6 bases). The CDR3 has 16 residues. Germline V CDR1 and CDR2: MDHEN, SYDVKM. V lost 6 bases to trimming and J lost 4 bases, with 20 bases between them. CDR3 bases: TGTGCCAGCAGAGGCCCTCTGGGCGGGAAACCAGATACGCAGTATTTT. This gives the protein CASRGPLGGKPDTQYF.

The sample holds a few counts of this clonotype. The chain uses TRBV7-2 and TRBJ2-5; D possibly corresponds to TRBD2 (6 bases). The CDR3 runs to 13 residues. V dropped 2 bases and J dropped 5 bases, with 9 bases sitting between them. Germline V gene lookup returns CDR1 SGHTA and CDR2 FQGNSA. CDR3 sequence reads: CASSLSAGETQYF. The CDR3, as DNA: TGTGCCAGCAGCTTATCAGCGGGCGAGACCCAGTACTTC.

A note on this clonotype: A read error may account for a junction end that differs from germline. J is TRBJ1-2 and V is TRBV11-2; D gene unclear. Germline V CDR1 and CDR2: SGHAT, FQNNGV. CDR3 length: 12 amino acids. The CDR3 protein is CSSSFGIREWTF. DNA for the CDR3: TGTTCCAGCAGCTTTGGAATTCGGGAGTGGACCTTC.

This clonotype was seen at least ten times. The CDR3 region is CASSRGQGILDGYTF. CDR3 DNA sequence: TGTGCCAGTAGTCGAGGACAGGGAATTTTGGATGGCTACACCTTC. This chain connects TRBV19 to TRBJ1-2; 8 bases align to TRBD1. The CDR3 sequence is 15 residues long. Unmatched junction bases numbered 11, after V lost 5 bases and J lost 6 bases. Germline values: CDR1 LNHDA, CDR2 SQIVND (reference sequence).

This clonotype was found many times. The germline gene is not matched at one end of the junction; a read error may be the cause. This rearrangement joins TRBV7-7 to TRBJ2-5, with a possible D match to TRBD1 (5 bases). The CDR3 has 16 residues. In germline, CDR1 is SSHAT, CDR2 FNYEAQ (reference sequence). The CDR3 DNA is TGTGCTAGCAGCTTAGGGGTCGCATTAGCAGAAGAGACCCAGTACTTC. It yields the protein CASSLGVALAEETQYF.

CDR3 sequence: CASSQEGTPPEPQHF. In nucleotides, the CDR3 is TGTGCCAGCAGCCAAGAAGGTACTCCGCCTGAGCCCCAGCATTTT. The chain is built from TRBV4-2 and TRBJ1-5, with D unclear. Germline V gives CDR1 LGHNA, CDR2 YNFKEQ. The CDR3 consists of 15 residues. Trimming removed 0 bases from V and 8 bases from J, with 14 bases in between.